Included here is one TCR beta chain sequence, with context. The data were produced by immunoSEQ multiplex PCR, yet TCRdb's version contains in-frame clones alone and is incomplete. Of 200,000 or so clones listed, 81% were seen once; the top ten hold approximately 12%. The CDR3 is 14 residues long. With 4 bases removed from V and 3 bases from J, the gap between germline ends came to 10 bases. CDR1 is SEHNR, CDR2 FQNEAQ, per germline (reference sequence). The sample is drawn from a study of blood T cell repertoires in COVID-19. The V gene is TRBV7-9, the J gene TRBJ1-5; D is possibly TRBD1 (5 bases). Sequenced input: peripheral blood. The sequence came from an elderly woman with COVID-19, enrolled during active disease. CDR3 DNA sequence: TGTGCCAGCAGCTATACAGGTCTCAATCAGCCCCAGCATTTT. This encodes CASSYTGLNQPQHF.